Listed below are T cell receptor beta chains from one sample, sequenced in a study of neurological immune-mediated disorders. Each CDR3 protein gets one entry after TCRdb re-called the 5' RACE reads with MiXCR. The data show approximately 26,000 distinct CDR3 sequences, around 3.4% seen once. The source material was PBMCs. The receptors come from a woman in her twenties or thirties with multiple sclerosis. CDR3s include the opening cysteine and the closing phenylalanine or tryptophan. A D gene is named only where the DNA matches it firmly. Size is omitted from some rows. Given values are once, few, many or a class for expanded clones.

cdr3_length,clone_size,v_call,d_call,j_call,cdr3_nt,cdr3_aa
15,few,TRBV27,NA,TRBJ2-1,TGTGCCAGCAGTTACGGACAACCAGCCAACAATGAGCAGTTCTTC,CASSYGQPANNEQFF
17,many,TRBV27,TRBD1,TRBJ2-3,TGTGCCAGCAGTTTACTCGGGACAGGGGGCAGTTGGAATACGCAGTATTTT,CASSLLGTGGSWNTQYF
13,medium-sized,TRBV29-1,TRBD1,TRBJ2-1,TGCAGCCTGGACAGGGGGACCTACAATGAGCAGTTCTTC,CSLDRGTYNEQFF
14,many,TRBV6-5,NA,TRBJ2-7,TGTGCCAGCAGTTACAGCCCGGGGCCCTACGAGCAGTACTTC,CASSYSPGPYEQYF
12,many,TRBV28,NA,TRBJ1-5,TGTGCCAGCAGTTATCTGGGGGAGCCCCAGAATTTT,CASSYLGEPQNF
12,NA,TRBV18,TRBD1,TRBJ1-1,TGTGCCAGCTCACCGGACAGGGGAGAAGCTTTCTTT,CASSPDRGEAFF
16,medium-sized,TRBV7-8,TRBD2,TRBJ2-3,TGTGCCAGCAGCCCTCGGACTAGCGGGAAGGCAGATACGCAGTATTTT,CASSPRTSGKADTQYF
14,many,TRBV7-8,TRBD1,TRBJ1-6,TGTGCCAGCAGCTTCGACAGGGATCCCTTAGCCCTCCACTTT,CASSFDRDPLALHF
14,few,TRBV20-1,NA,TRBJ1-5,TGCAGTGCTCTGAACAGTGGTAGCAATCAGCCCCAGCATTTT,CSALNSGSNQPQHF
16,NA,TRBV5-1,TRBD1,TRBJ2-7,TGCGCCAGCAGACCGGGACAGGGAAACAATTACTACGAGCAGTACTTC,CASRPGQGNNYYEQYF
15,many,TRBV18,NA,TRBJ2-1,TGTGCCAGCTCACCAATGGGGTCATCCTACAATGAGCAGTTCTTC,CASSPMGSSYNEQFF
13,many,TRBV20-1,TRBD2,TRBJ2-7,TGCAGTGCTACTAGCGGGCTCTCCTACGAGCAGTACTTC,CSATSGLSYEQYF
15,many,TRBV2,NA,TRBJ2-3,TGTGCCAGCAGTTATTCCAGGGGGGGCACAGATACGCAGTATTTT,CASSYSRGGTDTQYF
14,many,TRBV3-1,TRBD2,TRBJ2-1,TGTGCCAGCATCAGGCGGGGGGCGGACAATGAGCAGTTCTTC,CASIRRGADNEQFF
14,many,TRBV7-9,TRBD2,TRBJ2-7,TGTGCCAGCTCTGGCGGGCGGGAGTACTACGAGCAGTACTTC,CASSGGREYYEQYF
13,many,TRBV7-2,NA,TRBJ1-1,TGTGCCAGCAGCTTAAGCAGGGCTAATGAAGCTTTCTTT,CASSLSRANEAFF
13,many,TRBV20-1,NA,TRBJ1-1,TGCAGTGCTAGCCCAGGGGCCGATCATGAAGCTTTCTTT,CSASPGADHEAFF
17,many,TRBV7-6,NA,TRBJ2-1,TGTGCCAGCAGCTTAGCCCCATCTGGGCTCTCCTACAATGAGCAGTTCTTC,CASSLAPSGLSYNEQFF
16,many,TRBV6-2/TRBV6-3,NA,TRBJ1-5,TGTGCCAGCAGTACGAGGGGCAAGAATAGCAATCAGCCCCAGCATTTT,CASSTRGKNSNQPQHF
14,many,TRBV2,TRBD1,TRBJ1-5,TGTGCCAGCAGCGGACAGGAGGGCAATCAGCCCCAGAATTTT,CASSGQEGNQPQNF
14,many,TRBV12-3/TRBV12-4,TRBD2,TRBJ2-7,TGTGCCACCGGAATCTCCGGGGGGTTTTACGAGCAGTACTTC,CATGISGGFYEQYF
14,many,TRBV5-5,TRBD2,TRBJ2-7,TGTGCCAGCAGCAAGCCGGGGGGGTCCAACGAGCAGTACTTC,CASSKPGGSNEQYF
12,many,TRBV20-1,NA,TRBJ2-5,TGCAGTGCTAGTTTGCCCCAAGAGACCCAGTACTTC,CSASLPQETQYF
14,many,TRBV5-6,TRBD1,TRBJ1-1,TGTGCCAGCAGCCCAGCTACAGGGGGGGACCAAGCTTTCTTT,CASSPATGGDQAFF
16,many,TRBV5-1,TRBD2,TRBJ2-3,TGCGCCAGCAGCACACTAGCGGAACCTAGCACAGATACGCAGTATTTT,CASSTLAEPSTDTQYF
15,many,TRBV7-2,TRBD1,TRBJ2-5,TGTGCCAGCAGAGAAGGGACAGCAAGCCACGAGACCCAGTACTTC,CASREGTASHETQYF
15,many,TRBV7-8,NA,TRBJ1-5,TGTGCCAGCAGCCTCCGGGCCCTTAGCAATCAGCCCCAGCATTTT,CASSLRALSNQPQHF
14,many,TRBV5-1,TRBD1,TRBJ1-1,TGCGCCAGCAGCTTCCGACAGGGGTACACTGAAGCTTTCTTT,CASSFRQGYTEAFF
13,many,TRBV29-1,NA,TRBJ1-1,TGCAGCGTTGCCCGGGACGGGAACACTGAAGCTTTCTTT,CSVARDGNTEAFF
16,many,TRBV20-1,NA,TRBJ2-3,TGCAGTGCTAGAGCGAGTGGGCAGGGCCTGGCAGATACGCAGTATTTT,CSARASGQGLADTQYF
13,many,TRBV10-3,NA,TRBJ2-7,TGTGCCATCAAGGGGGGCAGGTCCTACGAGCAGTACTTC,CAIKGGRSYEQYF
13,many,TRBV29-1,NA,TRBJ1-1,TGCAGCGTCTCGGGACATGTAAACACTGAAGCTTTCTTT,CSVSGHVNTEAFF
12,many,TRBV28,NA,TRBJ1-5,TGTGCCAGCCAACCGGGGCATCAGCCCCAGCATTTT,CASQPGHQPQHF
12,many,TRBV7-2,NA,TRBJ2-7,TGTGCCAGCAGCTCAAGCAGGTACGAGCAGTACTTC,CASSSSRYEQYF
12,many,TRBV7-6,NA,TRBJ2-5,TGTGCCAGCAGCTTAGCGCAAGAGACCCAGTACTTC,CASSLAQETQYF
14,many,TRBV18,TRBD1,TRBJ2-5,TGTGCCAGCTCACCAAGGGGGCCGCCTAGTGCCCAGTACTTC,CASSPRGPPSAQYF
17,NA,TRBV5-1,TRBD2,TRBJ2-3,TGCGCCAGCAGCTTGGTGACTGGCGGGGGGAACACAGATACGCAGTATTTT,CASSLVTGGGNTDTQYF
15,many,TRBV5-8,TRBD1,TRBJ1-5,TGTGCCAGCAGGCTGAAGACAGGGAGGGATCAGCCCCAGAATTTT,CASRLKTGRDQPQNF
17,many,TRBV28,TRBD1,TRBJ1-5,TGTGCCAGCAGTTGTTCCGGGACAGGGGATTTTTTGCAGCCCCAGAATTTT,CASSCSGTGDFLQPQNF
12,few,TRBV12-3/TRBV12-4,NA,TRBJ1-6,TGTGCCAGCAGTTCCGAACCCTCCGCCTTACACTTT,CASSSEPSALHF
15,many,TRBV5-1,TRBD1,TRBJ2-7,TGCGCCAGCAGCTTCCGGGACAGGGCCCAATCTGGGCAGTACTTC,CASSFRDRAQSGQYF
15,many,TRBV6-6,NA,TRBJ2-7,TGTGCCAGCAGTTCGGCAGGGGTCTTCTCCTACGAGCAGTACTTC,CASSSAGVFSYEQYF
14,many,TRBV7-2,NA,TRBJ1-2,TGTGCCAGCAGCGTCGGGGCGGTAAACTATGGCTACACCTTC,CASSVGAVNYGYTF
13,many,TRBV3-1,NA,TRBJ1-5,TGTGCCAGCAGCCACGGGGATAATCAGCCCCAGCATTTT,CASSHGDNQPQHF
16,many,TRBV27,TRBD1,TRBJ1-1,TGTGCCAGCAGTCCCCGATCGACACCAGGGGGTACTGAAGCTTTCTTT,CASSPRSTPGGTEAFF
15,few,TRBV7-2,TRBD1,TRBJ2-2,TGTGCCAGCAGCACTAGGACAGGGCTGGCCGGGGAGCTGTTTTTT,CASSTRTGLAGELFF
15,NA,TRBV5-1,TRBD2,TRBJ2-3,TGCGCCAGCAGCGCCGGACTAGCCATAACAGATACGCAGTATTTT,CASSAGLAITDTQYF
14,many,TRBV5-1,TRBD1,TRBJ2-1,TGCGCCAGCAGTCGGCAGGGGGAGAACAATGAGCAGTTCTTC,CASSRQGENNEQFF
13,many,TRBV6-5,NA,TRBJ2-2,TGTGCCAGCAGTTACTCCCGGTCCGGGGAGCTGTTTTTT,CASSYSRSGELFF
16,many,TRBV7-2,NA,TRBJ2-1,TGTGCCAGCAGCTTAGCGCAGGCGTTCTCCTACAATGAGCAGTTCTTC,CASSLAQAFSYNEQFF
14,many,TRBV5-1,NA,TRBJ1-6,TGCGCCAGCAGCCCCCCCCAGGCTGGGGCACCCCTCCACTTT,CASSPPQAGAPLHF
14,many,TRBV10-3,TRBD2,TRBJ2-7,TGTGCCATCAGTGAAGCGGGAGCCCTCCTCGAGCAGTACTTC,CAISEAGALLEQYF
12,many,TRBV29-1,NA,TRBJ1-3,TGCAGCGTTGCCCGGGGAGGAAACACCATATATTTT,CSVARGGNTIYF
15,many,TRBV12-3/TRBV12-4,NA,TRBJ1-1,TGTGCCAGCAGTTCGTTAGAGGCTAGATGGACTGAAGCTTTCTTT,CASSSLEARWTEAFF
14,medium-sized,TRBV20-1,TRBD1,TRBJ2-7,TGCAGTGCTCGAGACCGGGACAGCACCTACGAGCAGTACTTC,CSARDRDSTYEQYF
14,many,TRBV20-1,NA,TRBJ2-3,TGCAGTGCTAGAGATGGAATGGGCGGAGATACGCAGTATTTT,CSARDGMGGDTQYF
15,many,TRBV2,NA,TRBJ2-7,TGTGCCAGCAGAGGCCGTTCAGGCCGCAACTACGAGCAGTACTTC,CASRGRSGRNYEQYF